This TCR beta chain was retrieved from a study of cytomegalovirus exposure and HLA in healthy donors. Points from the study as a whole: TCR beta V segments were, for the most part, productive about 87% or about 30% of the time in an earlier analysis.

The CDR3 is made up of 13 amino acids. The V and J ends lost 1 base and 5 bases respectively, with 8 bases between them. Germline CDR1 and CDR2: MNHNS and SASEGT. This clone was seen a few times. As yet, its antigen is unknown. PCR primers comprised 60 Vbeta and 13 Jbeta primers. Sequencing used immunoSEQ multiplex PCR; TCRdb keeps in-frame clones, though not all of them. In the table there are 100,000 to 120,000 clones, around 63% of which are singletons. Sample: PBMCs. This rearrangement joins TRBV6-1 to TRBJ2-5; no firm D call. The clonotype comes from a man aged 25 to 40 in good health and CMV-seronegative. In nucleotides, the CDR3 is TGTGCCAGCAGTGAAGGGAGTTCCGAGACCCAGTACTTC. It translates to CASSEGSSETQYF.